This T cell receptor beta chain was found in a study of blood T cell repertoires in COVID-19. The wider study: Sample material is recorded as cDNA or gDNA derived from T cells, B-cell-depleted T cells, or PBMCs.

From germline, CDR1 is SGHRS and CDR2 YFSETQ. Trimming removed 4 bases at V and 0 bases at J, with 23 bases between. The CDR3 is 18 residues long. Here immunoSEQ multiplex PCR was the method, and the copy in TCRdb shows in-frame clones only, minus some. The table lists roughly 130,000 clones, around nine tenths of them singletons, with roughly 3.7% in the top ten. Sequencing was carried out using peripheral blood. V gene TRBV5-1 combines with J gene TRBJ2-7, with D tentatively TRBD1 (6 bases). The sequence was obtained from a man aged 45-65 years with active COVID-19. CDR3 residues: CASSASLGRQALSYEQYF. The DNA of the CDR3 is TGCGCCAGCAGCGCATCTTTGGGCCGACAGGCGCTCTCCTACGAGCAGTACTTC.